The clone carrying this TCR beta chain turned up a few times. The entry originates in a study of cytomegalovirus exposure and HLA in healthy donors. Separation from the roughly 680-subject first cohort characterized the approximately 120-subject validation cohort, to which the donors belonged. The CDR3 has 15 residues. Trimming left V 11 bases short and J 0 bases short, with 17 bases between. Germline V gene lookup returns CDR1 MNHEY and CDR2 SVGAGI. Method: immunoSEQ multiplex PCR; TCRdb's copy keeps in-frame clones and lacks some. The data contain 300,000 or so clones, around 90% of them singletons.

This chain links TRBV6-5 with TRBJ2-4; D might be TRBD1 (6 bases). This TCR was recovered from a man in his thirties or forties in good health and CMV-seronegative. Material for sequencing was PBMCs. CDR3 protein: CACQDSDRAKNIQYF. The CDR3 DNA sequence: TGTGCCTGCCAGGACAGCGACAGAGCCAAAAACATTCAGTACTTC.